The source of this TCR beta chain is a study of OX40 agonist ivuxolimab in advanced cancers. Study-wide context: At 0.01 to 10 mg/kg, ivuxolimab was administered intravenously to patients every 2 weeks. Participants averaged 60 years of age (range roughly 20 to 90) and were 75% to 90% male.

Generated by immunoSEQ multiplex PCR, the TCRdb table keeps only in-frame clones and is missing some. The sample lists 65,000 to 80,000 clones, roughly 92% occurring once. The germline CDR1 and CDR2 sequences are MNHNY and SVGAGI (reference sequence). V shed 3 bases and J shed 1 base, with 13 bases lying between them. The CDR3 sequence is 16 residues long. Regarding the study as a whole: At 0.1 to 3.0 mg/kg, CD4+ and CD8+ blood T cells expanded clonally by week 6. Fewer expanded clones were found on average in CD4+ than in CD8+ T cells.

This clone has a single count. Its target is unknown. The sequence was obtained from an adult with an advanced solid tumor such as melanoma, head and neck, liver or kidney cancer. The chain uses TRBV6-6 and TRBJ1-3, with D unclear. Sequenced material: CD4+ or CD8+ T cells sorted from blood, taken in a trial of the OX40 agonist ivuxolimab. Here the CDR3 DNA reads TGTGCCAGCAGTTATCTTGGGGAAGGATCTGGAAACACCATATATTTT. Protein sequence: CASSYLGEGSGNTIYF.